These 4 T cell receptor beta chains were all obtained from the same sample, sequenced in a study of blood T cell repertoires in COVID-19. Sequencing used immunoSEQ multiplex PCR; TCRdb keeps in-frame clones, though not all of them. The table records 40,000 or so clones, 80% to 90% of them present only once. Sequencing was done on a sample of peripheral blood. The receptors originated from a man aged 25 to 40 with active or convalescent COVID-19.

The rearrangement links TRBV18 to TRBJ2-7, with TRBD1 matching 9 bases. Germline V gene lookup returns CDR1 KGHSH and CDR2 LQKENI. The CDR3 runs 15 residues. The V segment lost 5 bases and the J segment 2 bases; nucleotides outside the gene matches: 7. DNA for the CDR3: TGTGCCAGCTCATTTGACAGGGGGAGGGCCTACGAGCAGTACGTC. It translates to CASSFDRGRAYEQYV.

The gene calls are TRBV24-1 and TRBJ2-5; TRBD1 matches 7 bases. This CDR3 comprises 15 residues. CDR1 is KGHDR and CDR2 is SFDVKD in the germline V gene. Losses at the gene ends were 5 bases for V and 6 bases for J; bases not matched to a gene: 11. The chain's CDR3 is CATSVTGAKGKTQYF. The DNA of the CDR3 is TGTGCCACCAGTGTCACAGGGGCCAAAGGAAAGACCCAGTACTTC.

This sequence joins TRBV29-1 and TRBJ2-5; weak D call: TRBD2 (6 bases). The V gene lost 4 bases and the J gene lost 7 bases, with 13 bases spanning the gap. The germline gives CDR1 SQVTM, CDR2 ANQGSEA. The CDR3 is made up of 12 amino acids. CDR3 residues: CSVAKSEGTQYF. The CDR3, as DNA: TGCAGCGTTGCGAAGTCGGAGGGGACCCAGTACTTC.

DNA for the CDR3: TGTGCCAGCGCGGGAAGGTCCTATAATTCACCCCTCCACTTT. It yields the protein CASAGRSYNSPLHF. The genes are TRBV6-5 and TRBJ1-6; the D is unclear. V was cut by 8 bases and J by 1 base, with 9 bases left in between. Germline CDR1 is MNHEY and CDR2 is SVGAGI. The CDR3 is 14 residues long.